The entry below describes one TCR beta chain. Antigen: not known. Additional DNA sequences in this sample encode the identical CDR3. These data are taken from a study of shared clonotypes between healthy human individuals. Study-wide context: The study enrolled a couple of women and a few men aged 18 to 49. Three CD4 naive, three CD4 memory, two CD8 naive and one CD8 memory plate were used per donor.

Terminally differentiated effector memory CD45RA+ cells were excluded by CCR7 positive selection of CD45RO-negative cells. Study-wide points: The sharing of approximately 4.6% of naive CD4 clonotypes was seen across several donors. Sampling included only blood; tissue repertoires likely differ.

Produced via immunoSEQ multiplex PCR; TCRdb's table is partial and in-frame only. This sample has more than 550,000 clones, with 92% found just once. CDR3 length: 14 amino acids. The V and J ends lost 3 bases and 5 bases, in that order; junction bases with no gene match: 2. Germline V gene data show CDR1 as SGHTS and CDR2 as YDEGEE. V and J are TRBV5-8 and TRBJ2-3, with 11 bases that match TRBD1. This clonotype was obtained from a man in his thirties or forties in good health. Source material: naive CD8+ T cells sorted from blood. CDR3 coding DNA: TGTGCCAGCAGCTCAGGGACAGGGGGAGATACGCAGTATTTT. The encoded protein is CASSSGTGGDTQYF.